Listed below are T cell receptor beta chains from one sample, sequenced in a study of blood T cell repertoires in COVID-19. Repertoires were generated with immunoSEQ multiplex PCR, while TCRdb's copy carries only in-frame clones and drops some. There are more than 85,000 clones in the sample; 80% to 95% occur only once, and roughly 4.5% lies in the top ten. The sequencing sample was made of peripheral blood. These receptor sequences come from a young man with acute or convalescent COVID-19. CDR3s include the opening cysteine and the closing phenylalanine or tryptophan. A D gene is named only where the DNA matches it firmly. Size is omitted from some rows. Given values are once, few, many or a class for expanded clones.

TRBJ2-6	-	TRBV18	17	-	TGTGCCAGCTCTCCGGAGGTAGGAGGAACTGGGGCCAACGTCCTGACTTTC	CASSPEVGGTGANVLTF
TRBJ1-2	-	TRBV6-5	13	-	TGTGCCAGCAGTTCCGGTCAGGGTGGTGGCTACACCTTC	CASSSGQGGGYTF
TRBJ1-2	-	TRBV6-5	15	TRBD1	TGTGCCAGCAGTTACGGAGGACAGGTCGAGAGAGGCTACACCTTC	CASSYGGQVERGYTF
TRBJ1-5	few	TRBV15	12	-	TGTGCCACCCGGGAGGGAAATCAGCCCCAGCATTTT	CATREGNQPQHF
TRBJ2-3	-	TRBV10-1	13	-	TGCGCCAGCAGTGATAGTATGGCAGATACGCAGTATTTT	CASSDSMADTQYF
TRBJ2-3	-	TRBV7-9	14	-	TGTGCCACCGAAACAGGGTATCAATCAGATACGCAGTATTTT	CATETGYQSDTQYF
TRBJ2-2	-	TRBV7-9	14	TRBD2	TGTGCCAGCAGCCCCGGACTAGTGTACGGGGAGCTGTTTTTT	CASSPGLVYGELFF
TRBJ1-4	-	TRBV25-1	16	TRBD1	TGTGCCAGCAGTAAGAGGGGAGGACAGGGGCTTGAAAAACTGTTTTTT	CASSKRGGQGLEKLFF
TRBJ2-3	once	TRBV5-6	15	TRBD2	TGTGCCAGCAGGTTGACTAGCGGGGGGGCTTTCGGTATCGTTTTT	CASRLTSGGAFGIVF
TRBJ1-1	once	TRBV19	14	-	TGTGCCAGTCGAATCACAGGGCTGAACACTGAAGCTTTCTTT	CASRITGLNTEAFF
TRBJ2-5	-	TRBV7-7	14	TRBD2	TGTGCCAGCAGCTCGAGGACTAGCGGGGGGACCCAGTACTTC	CASSSRTSGGTQYF
TRBJ1-1	few	TRBV6-5	13	-	TGTGCCAGCAGCTCTAATTGGAACACTGAAGCTTTCTTT	CASSSNWNTEAFF
TRBJ2-3	once	TRBV5-4	17	TRBD2	TGTGCCAGCAGCTTGGTCGTTGCGGGAGCAAGCACAGATACGCAGTATTTT	CASSLVVAGASTDTQYF
TRBJ2-1	-	TRBV5-1	16	-	TGCGCCAGCAGATTACACAGGGACGGCTCCTACAATGAGCAGTTCTTC	CASRLHRDGSYNEQFF
TRBJ2-1	-	TRBV5-5	16	TRBD2	TGTGCCAGCAGCTTAGTTGTCACTAGCGGTCTACATGAGCAGTTCTTC	CASSLVVTSGLHEQFF
TRBJ1-4	-	TRBV5-1	14	-	TGCGCCAGCAGCCGCGGGGGGACTAATGAAAAACTGTTTTTT	CASSRGGTNEKLFF
TRBJ2-5	-	TRBV5-1	16	TRBD1	TGCGCCAGCAGCGCCGGACAGGGGGCGCGCCCAGAGACCCAGTACTTC	CASSAGQGARPETQYF
TRBJ1-1	-	TRBV7-2	16	-	TGTGCCAGCAGCCCCCGGACCGGGACACCGAACACTGAAGCTTTCTTT	CASSPRTGTPNTEAFF
TRBJ1-1	-	TRBV25-1	15	-	TGTGCCAGCAGTGAGTGGGGGGGCAGTTGGGATGAAGCTTTCTTT	CASSEWGGSWDEAFF
TRBJ1-2	-	TRBV18	14	TRBD1	TGTGCCAGCTCACCCGACAGGGGGCAATCTGGCTACACCTTC	CASSPDRGQSGYTF
TRBJ1-4	-	TRBV20-1	14	-	TGCAGTGCTAGTCCGTCGGGGGCTAATGAAAAACTGTTTTTT	CSASPSGANEKLFF
TRBJ2-7	-	TRBV27	17	-	TGTGCCAGCAGTTTACCCCACCTGACAGGACGTCCGTACGAGCAGTACTTC	CASSLPHLTGRPYEQYF
TRBJ1-6	-	TRBV30	16	-	TGTGCCTGGAGTGCCCAGTTTAGGGGTGTGGGTTCACCCCTCCACTTT	CAWSAQFRGVGSPLHF
TRBJ1-5	few	TRBV18	17	-	TGTGCCAGCTCACTCTACCCCCTCCTCTATAGCAATCAGCCCCAGCATTTT	CASSLYPLLYSNQPQHF
TRBJ1-2	-	TRBV3-1/TRBV3-2	15	-	TGTGCCAGCAGCCAACAGGGGCGAGAAGACTATGGCTACACCTTC	CASSQQGREDYGYTF
TRBJ1-1	-	TRBV5-5	12	-	TGTGCCAGCAGCTTATCTAACACTGAAGCTTTCTTT	CASSLSNTEAFF
TRBJ1-3	-	TRBV9	16	-	TGTGCCAGCAGCGTAGCTGAGGGCAGTCCTGGAAACACCATATATTTT	CASSVAEGSPGNTIYF
TRBJ1-1	-	TRBV5-5	11	-	TGTGCCAGCAGCTCCGCCAGTGAAGCTTTCTTT	CASSSASEAFF
TRBJ1-3	-	TRBV3-1/TRBV3-2	13	TRBD1	TGTGCCAGCAGCCAATCACAGGGGGACACCATATATTTT	CASSQSQGDTIYF
TRBJ2-3	-	TRBV24-1	14	-	TGTGCCACCAGTGACCCAACTAGCTCAGATACGCAGTATTTT	CATSDPTSSDTQYF
TRBJ1-6	-	TRBV5-6	18	-	TGTGCCAGCACCCTGCGGCAGGGCCCGAGCTCCTATAATTCACCCCTCCACTTT	CASTLRQGPSSYNSPLHF
TRBJ1-4	-	TRBV5-1	20	-	TGCGCCAGCAGCTCCGACCCAACCGGGACACCCTTTGCAACTAATGAAAAACTGTTTTTT	CASSSDPTGTPFATNEKLFF
TRBJ2-7	few	TRBV7-8	14	-	TGTGCCAGCAGCTTTAGCGCTCATTCTTACGAGCAGTACTTC	CASSFSAHSYEQYF
TRBJ1-1	-	TRBV7-9	14	-	TGTGCCAGCAGTTCCGCGGGGGGGAACACTGAAGCTTTCTTT	CASSSAGGNTEAFF
TRBJ1-1	medium-sized	TRBV5-4	15	-	TGTGCCAGCAGCTCTGGAGGGACCGAGAACACTGAAGCTTTCTTT	CASSSGGTENTEAFF
TRBJ1-4	-	TRBV30	12	TRBD1	TGTGCCTGGAACAGGGGGCCGGAAAAACTGTTTTTT	CAWNRGPEKLFF
TRBJ2-7	-	TRBV2	15	TRBD1	TGTGCCAGCAGGATAGGCTGGACAGGGGGCGACGAGCAGTACTTC	CASRIGWTGGDEQYF
TRBJ2-1	-	TRBV11-2	15	TRBD1	TGTGCCAGCAGTTCTCACAGGGGATCCTACAATGAGCAGTTCTTC	CASSSHRGSYNEQFF
TRBJ2-7	-	TRBV21-1	17	-	TGTGCCAGCAGCAAAACTAATCGAGACAGAAGGAGTTACGAGCAGTACTTC	CASSKTNRDRRSYEQYF
TRBJ1-1	once	TRBV4-2	15	TRBD1	TGTGCCAGCAGCCCAGAAGGGACAGGGAGGGCTGAAGCTTTCTTT	CASSPEGTGRAEAFF
TRBJ1-4	-	TRBV12-2	15	-	TGTGCAAGTCGCTTAGTGGGACAGGGTGGCGAAAAACTGTTTTTT	CASRLVGQGGEKLFF
TRBJ2-2	-	TRBV10-2	15	TRBD2	TGCGCCAGCAGTGATCTGAGGGAGGGAACCGGGGAGCTGTTTTTT	CASSDLREGTGELFF
TRBJ2-3	once	TRBV7-2	16	-	TGTGCCAGCAGCTGGCCTCTAGAGGAGAGCACAGATACGCAGTATTTT	CASSWPLEESTDTQYF
TRBJ2-1	-	TRBV7-9	15	TRBD2	TGTGCCAGCAGCTCAACTAGCGGGGGTAACAATGAGCAGTTCTTC	CASSSTSGGNNEQFF
TRBJ1-6	few	TRBV5-1	14	-	TGCGCCAGCAGCCTCCAGACAGATAATTCACCCCTCCACTTT	CASSLQTDNSPLHF
TRBJ2-1	once	TRBV10-2	16	TRBD2	TGCGCCAGCAGTGACGGACTAGCTGTCTCCTACAATGAGCAGTTCTTC	CASSDGLAVSYNEQFF
TRBJ1-1	-	TRBV5-8	12	-	TGTGCCAGCAGCTTGATTCACAGGGAAGCTTTCTTT	CASSLIHREAFF
TRBJ1-2	-	TRBV25-1	13	-	TGTGCCAGCAGTGCGGCGGGCGGGAGCGGCTACACCTTC	CASSAAGGSGYTF
TRBJ2-7	-	TRBV9	14	-	TGTGCCAGCAGCGCTCGGGATCACACCTACGAGCAGTACTTC	CASSARDHTYEQYF
TRBJ2-1	-	TRBV6-2/TRBV6-3	18	TRBD2	TGTGCCAGCAGTTACTCGATTGATCGGGGCGGGAGTGGGAATGAGCAGTTCTTC	CASSYSIDRGGSGNEQFF
TRBJ1-3	-	TRBV18	17	-	TGTGCCAGCTCACCGGAAGGAGGGTGGAATAGTGGAAACACCATATATTTT	CASSPEGGWNSGNTIYF
TRBJ1-1	-	TRBV5-1	16	TRBD1	TGCGCCAGCAGCTCAGCCGGGACAGGGTCCAACACTGAAGCTTTCTTT	CASSSAGTGSNTEAFF
TRBJ2-6	-	TRBV6-5	14	-	TGTGCCAGCAAAAGTAGCTCTGGGGCCAACGTCCTGACTTTC	CASKSSSGANVLTF
TRBJ1-2	-	TRBV19	15	-	TGTGCCAGTAGTATTGGCCGGGATCTCGGCTATGGCTACACCTTC	CASSIGRDLGYGYTF